The clone carrying this T cell receptor beta chain was recorded many times. The antigen remains undetermined. The data originate from a study of T cells after yellow fever vaccination. Study-wide context: Fractions containing few cells were prepared with SMART-Seq v4 Ultra Low Input. Study-wide findings and caveats: Most primary-vaccination clones reappeared after the booster (about 97% CD4, about 88% CD8). Contaminating bulk clonotypes could be abundant in FACS-sorted repertoires.

5'RACE template switching added a universal primer site and UMIs to TCR cDNA. Each CDR3 protein gets one entry after TCRdb re-called the 5' RACE reads with MiXCR. The table lists 150,000 to 200,000 distinct CDR3 sequences, 6.2% of them singletons. Germline V CDR1 and CDR2: SEHNR, FQNEAQ (reference sequence). The V end lost 3 bases, the J end lost 5 bases, and 23 bases lay between the germline ends. This CDR3 region has 17 residues. The sequence derives from a man younger than 35 who received the YFV17D yellow fever vaccine. The sequenced sample was CD4+ T cells sorted from PBMCs, obtained on the day of the first yellow fever vaccination. The chain has TRBV7-9 and TRBJ2-7; D gene uncertain. The CDR3 loop is CASSFVLTHSGFNEQYF. The CDR3 DNA is TGTGCCAGCAGCTTTGTCCTGACTCATTCGGGTTTTAACGAGCAGTACTTC.